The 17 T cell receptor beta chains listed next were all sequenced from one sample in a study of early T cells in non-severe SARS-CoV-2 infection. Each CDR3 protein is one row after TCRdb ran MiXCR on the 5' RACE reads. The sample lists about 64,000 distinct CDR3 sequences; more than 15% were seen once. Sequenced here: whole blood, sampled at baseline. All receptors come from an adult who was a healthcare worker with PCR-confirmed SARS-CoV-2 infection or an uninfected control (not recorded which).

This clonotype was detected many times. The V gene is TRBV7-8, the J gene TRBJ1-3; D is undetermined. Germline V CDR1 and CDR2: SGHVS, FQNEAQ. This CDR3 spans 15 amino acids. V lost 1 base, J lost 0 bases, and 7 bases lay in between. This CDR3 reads CASSLDPSSGNTIYF. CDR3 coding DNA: TGTGCCAGCAGCTTAGACCCCAGCTCTGGAAACACCATATATTTT.

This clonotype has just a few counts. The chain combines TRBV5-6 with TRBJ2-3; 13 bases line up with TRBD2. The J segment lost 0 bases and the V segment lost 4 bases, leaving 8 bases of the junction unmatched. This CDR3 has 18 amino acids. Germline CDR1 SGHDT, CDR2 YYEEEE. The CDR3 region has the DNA TGTGCCAGCAGCCGGACTAGCGGGGGAGTATCTAGCACAGATACGCAGTATTTT. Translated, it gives CASSRTSGGVSSTDTQYF.

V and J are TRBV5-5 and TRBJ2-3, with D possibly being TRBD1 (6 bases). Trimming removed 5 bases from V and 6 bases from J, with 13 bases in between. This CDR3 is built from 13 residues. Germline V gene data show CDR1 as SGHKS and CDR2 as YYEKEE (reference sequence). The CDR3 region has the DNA TGTGCCAGCAGATTGACAGGCCTGGATACGCAGTATTTT. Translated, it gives CASRLTGLDTQYF.

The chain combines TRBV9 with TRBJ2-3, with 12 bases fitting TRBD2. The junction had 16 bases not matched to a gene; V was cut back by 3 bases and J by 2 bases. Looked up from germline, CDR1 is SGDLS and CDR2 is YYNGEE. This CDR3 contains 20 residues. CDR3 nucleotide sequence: TGTGCCAGCAGCGGGGACACGGTGACTAGCGGGAGAGAGTTCACAGATACGCAGTATTTT. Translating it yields CASSGDTVTSGREFTDTQYF.

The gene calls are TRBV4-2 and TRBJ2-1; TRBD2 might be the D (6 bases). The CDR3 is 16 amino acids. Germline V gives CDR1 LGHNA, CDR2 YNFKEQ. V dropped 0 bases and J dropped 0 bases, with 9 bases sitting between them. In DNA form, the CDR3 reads TGTGCCAGCAGCCAAGAGGCGGGGAGCTCCTACAATGAGCAGTTCTTC. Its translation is CASSQEAGSSYNEQFF.

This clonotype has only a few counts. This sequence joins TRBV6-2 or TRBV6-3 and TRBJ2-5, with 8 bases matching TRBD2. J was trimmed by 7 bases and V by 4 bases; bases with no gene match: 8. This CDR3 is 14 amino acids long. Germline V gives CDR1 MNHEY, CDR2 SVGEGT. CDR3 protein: CASSSVAGPSTQYF. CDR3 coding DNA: TGTGCCAGCAGTTCCGTAGCGGGACCATCGACCCAGTACTTC.

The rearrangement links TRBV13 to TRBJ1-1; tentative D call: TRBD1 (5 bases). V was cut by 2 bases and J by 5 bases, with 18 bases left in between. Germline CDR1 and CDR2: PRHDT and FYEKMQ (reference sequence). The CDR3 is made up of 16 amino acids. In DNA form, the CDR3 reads TGTGCCAGCAGCTTACCCCTAGGGCAGGGAGAAACTGAAGCTTTCTTT. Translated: CASSLPLGQGETEAFF.

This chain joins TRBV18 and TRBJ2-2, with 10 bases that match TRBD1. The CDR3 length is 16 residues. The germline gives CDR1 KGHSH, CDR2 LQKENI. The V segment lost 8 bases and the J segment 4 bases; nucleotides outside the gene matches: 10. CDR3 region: CASRTGTGAFTGELFF. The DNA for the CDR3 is TGTGCCAGCCGTACCGGGACAGGGGCATTCACCGGGGAGCTGTTTTTT.

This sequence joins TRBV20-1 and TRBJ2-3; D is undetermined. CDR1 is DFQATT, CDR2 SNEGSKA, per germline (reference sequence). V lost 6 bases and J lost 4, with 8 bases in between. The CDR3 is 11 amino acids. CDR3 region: CSAVLADTQYF. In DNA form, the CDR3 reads TGCAGTGCGGTTCTAGCAGATACGCAGTATTTT.

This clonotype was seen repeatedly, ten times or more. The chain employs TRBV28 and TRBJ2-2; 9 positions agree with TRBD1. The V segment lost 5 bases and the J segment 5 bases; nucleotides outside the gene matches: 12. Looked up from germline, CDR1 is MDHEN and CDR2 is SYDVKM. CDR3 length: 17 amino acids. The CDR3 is CASSPWDRESATGELFF. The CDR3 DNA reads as TGTGCCAGCAGTCCATGGGACAGGGAGTCGGCTACCGGGGAGCTGTTTTTT.

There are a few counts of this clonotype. CDR3 loop: CASSSSPLNTEAFF. CDR3 nucleotides: TGTGCCAGCAGTTCATCACCGCTGAACACTGAAGCTTTCTTT. V gene TRBV6-2 or TRBV6-3 combines with J gene TRBJ1-1, with D hard to call. Trimming stripped 4 bases from V and 0 bases from J, with 9 bases between. This CDR3 spans 14 amino acids. The germline gives CDR1 MNHEY, CDR2 SVGEGT.

This CDR3 is CASSSSSQTGSLGYTGELFF. The CDR3 bases are TGCGCCAGCAGCTCATCTAGCCAGACCGGGTCTCTCGGTTACACCGGGGAGCTGTTTTTT. The chain has TRBV5-1 and TRBJ2-2; TRBD2 might be the D (5 bases). Trimming removed 3 bases at V and 3 bases at J, with 27 bases between. The germline V gene encodes CDR1 SGHRS and CDR2 YFSETQ. This CDR3 is built from 20 residues.

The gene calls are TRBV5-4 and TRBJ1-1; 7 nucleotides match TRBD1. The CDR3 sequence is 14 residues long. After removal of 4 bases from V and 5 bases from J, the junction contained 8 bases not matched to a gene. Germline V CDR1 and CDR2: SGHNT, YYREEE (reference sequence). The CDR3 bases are TGTGCCAGCAGCCCGACAGGGAGGTTTACTGAAGCTTTCTTT. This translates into CASSPTGRFTEAFF. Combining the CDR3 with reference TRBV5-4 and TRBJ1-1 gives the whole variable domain ETGVTQSPTHLIKTRGQQVTLRCSSQSGHNTVSWYQQALGQGPQFIFQYYREEENGRGNFPPRFSGLQFPNYSSELNVNALELDDSALYLCASSPTGRFTEAFFGQGTRLTVV.

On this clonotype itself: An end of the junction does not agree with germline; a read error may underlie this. The CDR3 here is CSARGTSGFYERYF. The CDR3 DNA sequence: TGCAGTGCTAGAGGGACTAGCGGATTTTACGAGCGGTACTTC. The rearrangement uses TRBV20-1 and TRBJ2-7; TRBD2 matches at 10 bases. CDR3 length: 14 amino acids. Germline CDR1 reads DFQATT; CDR2 reads SNEGSKA (reference sequence).

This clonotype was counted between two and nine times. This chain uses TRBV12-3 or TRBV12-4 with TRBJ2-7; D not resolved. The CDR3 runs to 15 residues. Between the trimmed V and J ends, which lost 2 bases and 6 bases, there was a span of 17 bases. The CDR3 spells CASSLMSAPMSEQYF. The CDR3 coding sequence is TGTGCCAGCAGTTTAATGTCCGCGCCGATGAGCGAGCAGTACTTC.

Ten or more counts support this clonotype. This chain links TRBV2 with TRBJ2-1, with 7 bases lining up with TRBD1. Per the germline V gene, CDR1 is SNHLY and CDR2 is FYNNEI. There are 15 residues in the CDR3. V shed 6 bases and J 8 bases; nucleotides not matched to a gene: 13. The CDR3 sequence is CASRPRTGAGDEQFF. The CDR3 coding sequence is TGTGCCAGCAGACCCAGGACAGGCGCTGGCGATGAGCAGTTCTTC.

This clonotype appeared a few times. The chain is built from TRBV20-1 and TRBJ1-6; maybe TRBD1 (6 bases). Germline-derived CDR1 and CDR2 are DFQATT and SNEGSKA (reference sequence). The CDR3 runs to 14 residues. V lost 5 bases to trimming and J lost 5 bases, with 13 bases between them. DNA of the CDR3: TGCAGTGCTGTACAGACAGGCCATAATTCACCCCTCCACTTT. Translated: CSAVQTGHNSPLHF.